Shown below are 21 T cell receptor beta chains from a single sample sequenced in a study of graft-versus-host responses after intestinal transplantation (dated by TCRdb to about 2021). In the paper's terms, the time point label means: cells obtained before transplantation from donor or recipient. Their specific antigens are unknown. The library was made by the immunoSEQ multiplex PCR assay. Drawn from immuneACCESS, this table holds only the in-frame rearrangements with V and J called that TCRdb kept. Clones are partly lost; checked studies trace under half to an unresolved V gene and leave the rest unexplained. The sample records more than 100,000 clones, 85% to 95% of which are singletons. Of the sample, more than 2.5% falls within the top ten clones. Specimen: unstimulated CD8+ T cells sorted from spleen or lymph node cells, collected before intestinal transplant. These receptors were taken from a human donor who received an intestinal transplant.

The V call is TRBV27, the J call TRBJ2-2; D is unclear. CDR3 size: 15 residues. The V end was cut by 0 bases, the J end by 4 bases, with 9 bases between. Germline V lookup: CDR1 MNHEY, CDR2 SMNVEV (reference sequence). CDR3 amino acids: CASSLSPRSTGELFF. The CDR3 DNA is TGTGCCAGCAGTTTATCCCCGAGAAGCACCGGGGAGCTGTTTTTT.

The chain combines TRBV7-3 with TRBJ2-3; no definite D call. The ends were cut back, 3 bases at V and 0 bases at J, with 7 bases in the middle. CDR3 size: 14 residues. Germline assignment: CDR1 SGHTA and CDR2 FQGTGA. The CDR3 spells CASSFVGSTDTQYF. The CDR3 DNA follows: TGTGCCAGCAGCTTCGTCGGGAGCACAGATACGCAGTATTTT.

The chain recombines TRBV7-8 with TRBJ2-1, with D hard to call. The CDR3 runs to 11 residues. The ends were cut back, 7 bases at V and 8 bases at J, with 9 bases in the middle. Germline loops: CDR1 SGHVS, CDR2 FQNEAQ. The CDR3, as DNA: TGTGCCAGCACCCTTATCGATGAGCAGTTCTTC. Its protein is CASTLIDEQFF.

This chain links TRBV28 with TRBJ1-1, with D possibly TRBD1 on 6 matching bases. The V and J ends lost 6 bases and 4 bases respectively, with 9 bases between them. CDR1 and CDR2 (germline): MDHEN, SYDVKM. The CDR3 is 12 amino acids. In DNA, the CDR3 is TGTGCCAGCAGGTGGGGGGCCACTGAAGCTTTCTTT. Amino acids: CASRWGATEAFF.

This clone was seen just once. The chain carries TRBV14 and TRBJ1-4; D is undetermined. This CDR3 region has 14 residues. V was shortened by 2 bases and J by 5 bases, with 9 bases between the two germline ends. CDR1 is SGHDN, CDR2 FVKESK, per germline. The CDR3 DNA is TGTGCCAGCAGCCAACTCAGTGCCAATGAAAAACTGTTTTTT. This sequence encodes CASSQLSANEKLFF. The full variable domain, rest sourced from reference TRBV14 and TRBJ1-4, is EAGVTQFPSHSVIEKGQTVTLRCDPISGHDNLYWYRRVMGKEIKFLLHFVKESKQDESGMPNNRFLAERTGGTYSTLKVQPAELEDSGVYFCASSQLSANEKLFFGSGTQLSVL.

The table lists this clone with a count of one. The J gene is TRBJ1-5, the V gene TRBV27; the D gene is possibly TRBD1 (6 bases). Trimming removed 5 bases at V and 0 bases at J, with 20 bases between. The CDR3 spans 18 residues. Germline CDR1 and CDR2: MNHEY and SMNVEV (reference sequence). CDR3 in DNA: TGTGCCAGCAGTCCCTCCCCCGCAGGGGCCTATAGCAATCAGCCCCAGCATTTT. This gives the protein CASSPSPAGAYSNQPQHF.

The V and J genes are TRBV7-2 and TRBJ2-1; 14 bases match TRBD2. The CDR3 is made up of 18 amino acids. Losses at the gene ends were 1 base for V and 1 base for J; bases not matched to a gene: 3. Germline V gene data show CDR1 as SGHTA and CDR2 as FQGNSA. CDR3 bases: TGTGCCAGCAGCTTAGTGACTAGCGGGAGGGTGTCCTACAATGAGCAGTTCTTC. Its protein product is CASSLVTSGRVSYNEQFF.

The J gene is TRBJ2-1, the V gene TRBV4-3, with D possibly TRBD2 on 5 matching bases. This CDR3 has 15 residues. The ends were cut back, 1 base at V and 4 bases at J, with 11 bases in the middle. The germline V gene encodes CDR1 LGHNA and CDR2 YSLEER. CDR3: CASSQVGGSYNEQFF. The DNA of the CDR3 is TGCGCCAGCAGCCAAGTAGGAGGAAGTTACAATGAGCAGTTCTTC.

This chain joins TRBV28 and TRBJ2-7; D call uncertain. The CDR3 runs to 13 residues. The V gene lost 3 bases and the J gene lost 5 bases, with 11 bases spanning the gap. Per germline, CDR1 MDHEN and CDR2 SYDVKM. In DNA, the CDR3 is TGTGCCAGCAGTTTCGGCAGCCAGAACGAGCAGTACTTC. It translates to CASSFGSQNEQYF.

The chain has TRBV7-3 and TRBJ2-1; 9 bases agree with TRBD1. The junction had 14 bases not matched to a gene; V was cut back by 4 bases and J by 7 bases. This CDR3 contains 17 residues. Germline V lookup: CDR1 SGHTA, CDR2 FQGTGA. The CDR3 spells CASSSLPGTGFGNEQFF. CDR3 nucleotides: TGTGCCAGCAGCTCCCTCCCCGGGACAGGGTTCGGGAATGAGCAGTTCTTC.

A remark on this clone: One end of the junction varies from germline; a read error may be responsible. The chain carries TRBV4-1 and TRBJ1-2, with a weak D call TRBD1 (5 bases). The CDR3 sequence is 15 residues long. In germline, CDR1 is MGHRA, CDR2 YSYEKL. CDR3: CASSQDGGTGYGHTF. The CDR3, as DNA: TGCGCCAGCAGCCAAGATGGGGGGACGGGCTATGGCCACACCTTC.

Turning to this clone: Distinct nucleotide sequences in the sample also encode this CDR3. The chain combines TRBV6-5 with TRBJ2-7; tentatively, D is TRBD1 (6 bases). Trimming removed 6 bases from V and 1 base from J, with 10 bases in between. CDR1 and CDR2 (germline): MNHEY, SVGAGI. This CDR3 is built from 13 residues. The CDR3 protein is CASSLGQSYEQYF. CDR3 sequence (DNA): TGTGCCAGCAGCCTTGGACAGTCCTACGAGCAGTACTTC.

The chain combines TRBV2 with TRBJ1-1; 8 nucleotides agree with TRBD1. Germline-derived CDR1 and CDR2 are SNHLY and FYNNEI. The junction had 5 bases not matched to a gene; V was cut back by 7 bases and J by 1 base. There are 14 residues in the CDR3. CDR3 sequence: CASMRQGSNTEAFF. In nucleotides, the CDR3 is TGTGCCAGCATGAGACAGGGGTCGAACACTGAAGCTTTCTTT. Complete variable domain (other parts from reference TRBV2 and TRBJ1-1): EPEVTQTPSHQVTQMGQEVILRCVPISNHLYFYWYRQILGQKVEFLVSFYNNEISEKSEIFDDQFSVERPDGSNFTLKIRSTKLEDSAMYFCASMRQGSNTEAFFGQGTRLTVV.

The chain uses TRBV6-5 and TRBJ2-5; TRBD2 matches 13 bases. The germline V gene encodes CDR1 MNHEY and CDR2 SVGAGI. This CDR3 spans 15 amino acids. J lost 5 bases, V lost 6 bases, and 6 bases had no gene match. The CDR3 sequence: CASRTTSGRRETQYF. The CDR3 DNA reads as TGTGCCAGCAGGACGACTAGCGGGAGGCGGGAGACCCAGTACTTC.

J is TRBJ2-7 and V is TRBV20-1; D is uncertain. Between the trimmed V and J ends, which lost 3 bases and 3 bases, there was a span of 6 bases. Germline V gene sequence: CDR1 DFQATT, CDR2 SNEGSKA (reference sequence). This CDR3 spans 11 amino acids. The CDR3 DNA is TGCAGTGCTAGCAACTACTACGAGCAGTACTTC. This translates into CSASNYYEQYF.

The rearrangement uses TRBV28 and TRBJ1-1; possibly TRBD1 for D (5 bases). Germline values: CDR1 MDHEN, CDR2 SYDVKM. The CDR3 sequence is 13 residues long. Trimming removed 6 bases at V and 3 bases at J, with 11 bases between. CDR3 residues: CASRGDGDTEAFF. CDR3 DNA: TGTGCCAGCAGGGGGGACGGAGACACTGAAGCTTTCTTT. The full variable domain, completed using reference TRBV28 and TRBJ1-1, is DVKVTQSSRYLVKRTGEKVFLECVQDMDHENMFWYRQDPGLGLRLIYFSYDVKMKEKGDIPEGYSVSREKKERFSLILESASTNQTSMYLCASRGDGDTEAFFGQGTRLTVV.

The chain employs TRBV5-6 and TRBJ2-3; 12 positions match TRBD2. The CDR3 spans 17 residues. CDR1 and CDR2 (germline): SGHDT, YYEEEE. V gave up 2 bases and J gave up 2 bases; unmatched junction bases: 6. CDR3 residues: CASSFWTSGKNTDTQYF. In DNA, the CDR3 is TGTGCCAGCAGCTTCTGGACTAGCGGGAAAAACACAGATACGCAGTATTTT.

Only one count was recorded for this clone. This rearrangement joins TRBV14 to TRBJ2-7; D is unclear. The CDR3 is 13 amino acids. CDR1 and CDR2 from the germline V gene are SGHDN and FVKESK. The germline V and J ends were trimmed by 3 bases and 4 bases, with 10 bases remaining between them. CDR3 residues: CASSQGLGYEQYF. CDR3 bases: TGTGCCAGCAGCCAGGGTTTGGGTTACGAGCAGTACTTC.

In regard to this clone: At one end, the junction sequence differs from germline, possibly due to a read error. V gene TRBV7-2 combines with J gene TRBJ2-3; TRBD1 aligns across 8 bases. This CDR3 has 16 amino acids. CDR1 SGHTA and CDR2 FQGNSA come from the germline V gene. The CDR3 coding sequence is TGTGCCAGCAGCTTAGTAGGAAACAGGGGGACGGGCGTGCGTATTTTT. Residues: CASSLVGNRGTGVRIF.

The chain is built from TRBV7-2 and TRBJ2-7; TRBD1 matches at 8 bases. This CDR3 has 13 amino acids. The germline V gene has CDR1 SGHTA and CDR2 FQGNSA. J lost 6 bases, V lost 5 bases, and 6 bases had no gene match. The CDR3 DNA is TGTGCCAGCAGCCTCGGGACAGGCAGCGAGCAGTACTTC. Protein product: CASSLGTGSEQYF.

The rearrangement joins TRBV19 to TRBJ2-7; D may match TRBD1 or TRBD2 (5 bases each). Germline-derived CDR1 and CDR2 are LNHDA and SQIVND (reference sequence). V lost 1 base and J 0 bases, leaving 10 bases between the germline ends. CDR3 size: 15 residues. CDR3 sequence reads: CASSIVAGSSYEQYF. In DNA form, the CDR3 reads TGTGCCAGTAGTATAGTTGCAGGGAGCTCCTACGAGCAGTACTTC.